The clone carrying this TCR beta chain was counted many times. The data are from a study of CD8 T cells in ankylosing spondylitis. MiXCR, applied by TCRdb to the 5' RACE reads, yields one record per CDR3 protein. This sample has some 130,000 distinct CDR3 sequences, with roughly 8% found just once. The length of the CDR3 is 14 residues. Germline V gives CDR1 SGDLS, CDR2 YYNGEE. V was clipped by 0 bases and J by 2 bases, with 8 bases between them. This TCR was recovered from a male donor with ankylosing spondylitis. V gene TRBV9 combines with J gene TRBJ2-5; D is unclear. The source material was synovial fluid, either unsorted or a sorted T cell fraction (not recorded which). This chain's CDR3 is CASSVAAAQETQYF. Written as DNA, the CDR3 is TGTGCCAGCAGCGTAGCGGCAGCACAAGAGACCCAGTACTTC.